This T cell receptor beta chain stems from a study of response to subunit inactivated influenza vaccine. TCRdb re-analysed the RT-PCR reads in MiXCR, keeping a single row per CDR3 protein. Of some 570,000 distinct CDR3 sequences listed, about 11% are singletons. Trimming shortened V by 4 bases and J by 5 bases, and 16 bases separated the two germline ends. There are 14 residues in the CDR3. CDR1 is SGDLS and CDR2 is YYNGEE in the germline V gene. This clonotype was seen a handful of times. In addition, the sample was reused for a study of T cells expressing NK-cell markers. This second study notes: UMI-tagged 5'RACE template switching yielded the TCR beta cDNA. With respect to HCMV, seven of the eight sequenced donors were seropositive, and one was seronegative. Over 5 donors had dominant NKG2C+ clonotypes that comprised roughly 1.0-7.5% of their CD8+ T cells. Unclear, still, was the HCMV specificity of the expanded NKG2C+ T cell clones.

This receptor was taken from a man aged 45-65 years who received an inactivated influenza vaccine. The sequencing used PBMCs from blood, collected on the day of vaccination. The chain couples TRBV9 to TRBJ2-7; D gene uncertain. CDR3 sequence (DNA): TGTGCCAGCAGCCCCATACGCGGACCCCACGAGCAGTACTTC. Its translation is CASSPIRGPHEQYF.